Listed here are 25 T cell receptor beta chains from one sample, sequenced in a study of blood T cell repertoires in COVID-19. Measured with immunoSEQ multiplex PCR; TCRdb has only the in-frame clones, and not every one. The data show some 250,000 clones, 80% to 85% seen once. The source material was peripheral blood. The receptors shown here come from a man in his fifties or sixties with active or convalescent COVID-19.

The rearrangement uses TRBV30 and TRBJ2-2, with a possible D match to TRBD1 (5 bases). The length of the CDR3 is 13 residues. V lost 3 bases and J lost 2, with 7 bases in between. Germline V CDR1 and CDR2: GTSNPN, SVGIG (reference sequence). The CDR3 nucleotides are TGTGCCTGGAGCAGGGTAAACACCGGGGAGCTGTTTTTT. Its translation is CAWSRVNTGELFF.

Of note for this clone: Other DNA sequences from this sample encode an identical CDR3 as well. The CDR3 sequence is CASSKEGVGDNQPQHF. Written as DNA, the CDR3 is TGTGCCAGCAGCAAAGAGGGGGTGGGGGACAATCAGCCCCAGCATTTT. The chain employs TRBV21-1 and TRBJ1-5; the table calls TRBD1, which could not be checked here. TRBV21-1 constitutes a pseudogene. The CDR3 totals 16 residues.

The CDR3 protein is CASTSRGDSTEAFF. The DNA of the CDR3 is TGCGCCAGCACCTCCCGGGGAGATTCCACTGAAGCTTTCTTT. The rearrangement joins TRBV5-1 to TRBJ1-1; D is uncertain. CDR1 and CDR2 from the germline V gene are SGHRS and YFSETQ. CDR3 length: 14 residues. The V gene lost 6 bases and the J gene lost 4 bases, with 16 bases spanning the gap.

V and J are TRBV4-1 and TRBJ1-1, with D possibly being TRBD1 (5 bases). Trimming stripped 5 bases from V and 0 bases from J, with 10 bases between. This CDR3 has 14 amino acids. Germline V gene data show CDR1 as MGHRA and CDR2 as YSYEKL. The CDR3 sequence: CASSGSGMNTEAFF. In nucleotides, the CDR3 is TGCGCCAGCAGCGGGTCAGGGATGAACACTGAAGCTTTCTTT.

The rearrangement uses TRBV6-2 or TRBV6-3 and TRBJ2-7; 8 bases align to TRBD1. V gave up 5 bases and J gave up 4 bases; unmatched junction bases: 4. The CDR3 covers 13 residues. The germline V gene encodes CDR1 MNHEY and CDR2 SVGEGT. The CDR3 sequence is CASSPGGWYEQYF. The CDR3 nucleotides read TGTGCCAGCAGTCCAGGGGGCTGGTACGAGCAGTACTTC.

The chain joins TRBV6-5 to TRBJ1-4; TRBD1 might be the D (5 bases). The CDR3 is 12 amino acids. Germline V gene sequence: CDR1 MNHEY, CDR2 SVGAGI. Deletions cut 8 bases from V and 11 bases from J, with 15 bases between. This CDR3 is CASPRVGGKLFF. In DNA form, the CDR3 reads TGTGCCAGCCCGAGGGTCGGGGGGAAACTGTTTTTT.

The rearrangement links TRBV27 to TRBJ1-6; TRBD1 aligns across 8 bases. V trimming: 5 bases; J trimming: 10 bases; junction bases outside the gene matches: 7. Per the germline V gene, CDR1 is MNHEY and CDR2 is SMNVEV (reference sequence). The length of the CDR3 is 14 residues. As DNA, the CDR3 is TGTGCCAGCAGTGATGACAGGGGTGGGTCACCCCTCCACTTT. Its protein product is CASSDDRGGSPLHF.

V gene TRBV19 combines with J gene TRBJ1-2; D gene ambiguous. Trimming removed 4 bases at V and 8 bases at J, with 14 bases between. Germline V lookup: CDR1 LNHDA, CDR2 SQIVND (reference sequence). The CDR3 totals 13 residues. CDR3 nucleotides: TGTGCCAGTAGTAGTGACACCCAGGTCGGCTACACCTTC. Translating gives CASSSDTQVGYTF. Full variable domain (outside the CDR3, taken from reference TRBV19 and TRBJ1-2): DGGITQSPKYLFRKEGQNVTLSCEQNLNHDAMYWYRQDPGQGLRLIYYSQIVNDFQKGDIAEGYSVSREKKESFPLTVTSAQKNPTAFYLCASSSDTQVGYTFGSGTRLTVV.

The CDR3 loop reads CASSLIRGGEQFF. The CDR3 nucleotides are TGTGCCAGCAGCTTAATACGGGGAGGGGAGCAGTTCTTC. The chain joins TRBV7-3 to TRBJ2-1; 7 bases match TRBD2. CDR1 and CDR2 (germline): SGHTA, FQGTGA. The CDR3 extends over 13 amino acids. Unmatched junction bases numbered 4, after V lost 1 base and J lost 10 bases. The full variable domain, its missing parts supplied by reference TRBV7-3 and TRBJ2-1, is GAGVSQTPSNKVTEKGKYVELRCDPISGHTALYWYRQSLGQGPEFLIYFQGTGAADDSGLPNDRFFAVRPEGSVSTLKIQRTERGDSAVYLCASSLIRGGEQFFGPGTRLTVL.

The CDR3 is CASSRTGVNSGNTIYF. CDR3 nucleotides: TGTGCCAGTAGTAGGACCGGGGTAAACTCTGGAAACACCATATATTTT. V gene TRBV19 combines with J gene TRBJ1-3; no clear D. CDR3 length equals 16 residues. In germline, CDR1 is LNHDA, CDR2 SQIVND (reference sequence). The V end lost 4 bases, the J end lost 0 bases, and 13 bases lay between the germline ends.

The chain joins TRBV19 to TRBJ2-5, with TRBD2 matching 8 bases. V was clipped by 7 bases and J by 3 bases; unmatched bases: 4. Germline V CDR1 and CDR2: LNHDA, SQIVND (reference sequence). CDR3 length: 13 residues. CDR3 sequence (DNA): TGTGCCAGTAACCGAGCGGGAGAAGAGACCCAGTACTTC. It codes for CASNRAGEETQYF.

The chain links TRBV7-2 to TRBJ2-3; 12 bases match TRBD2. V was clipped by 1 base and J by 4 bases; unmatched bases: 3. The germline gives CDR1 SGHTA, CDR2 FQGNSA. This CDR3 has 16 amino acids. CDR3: CASSLVASGGADTQYF. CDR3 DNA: TGTGCCAGCAGCTTAGTTGCTAGCGGGGGGGCAGATACGCAGTATTTT.

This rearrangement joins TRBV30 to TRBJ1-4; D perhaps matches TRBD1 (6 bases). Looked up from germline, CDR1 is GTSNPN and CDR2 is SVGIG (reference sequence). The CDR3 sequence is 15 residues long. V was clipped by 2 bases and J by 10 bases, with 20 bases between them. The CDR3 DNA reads TGTGCCTGGAGTAACGTCCGGGACAAGAGGGGAAAACTGTTTTTT. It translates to CAWSNVRDKRGKLFF.

Written as DNA, the CDR3 is TGCGCCAGCAGCCCGGAGTCGGGACAGGGGGCACGGGAGCAGTACTTC. Translation gives CASSPESGQGAREQYF. V usage is TRBV5-1 and J usage is TRBJ2-7; 12 bases agree with TRBD1. J lost 7 bases, V lost 4 bases, and 12 bases had no gene match. CDR1 is SGHRS, CDR2 YFSETQ, per germline. The CDR3 consists of 16 residues. Supplemented by reference TRBV5-1 and TRBJ2-7, the full variable domain reads KAGVTQTPRYLIKTRGQQVTLSCSPISGHRSVSWYQQTPGQGLQFLFEYFSETQRNKGNFPGRFSGRQFSNSRSEMNVSTLELGDSALYLCASSPESGQGAREQYFGPGTRLTVT.

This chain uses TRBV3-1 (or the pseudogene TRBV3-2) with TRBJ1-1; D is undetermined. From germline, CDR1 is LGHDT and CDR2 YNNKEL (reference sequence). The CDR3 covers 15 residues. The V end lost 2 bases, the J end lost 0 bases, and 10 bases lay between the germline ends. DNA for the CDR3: TGTGCCAGCAGCCAAAGCTCCGTAATGAACACTGAAGCTTTCTTT. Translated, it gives CASSQSSVMNTEAFF.

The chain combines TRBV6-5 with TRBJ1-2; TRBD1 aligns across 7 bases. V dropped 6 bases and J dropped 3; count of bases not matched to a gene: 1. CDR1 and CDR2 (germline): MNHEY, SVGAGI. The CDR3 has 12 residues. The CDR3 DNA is TGTGCCAGCAGGGACAGGCACTATGGCTACACCTTC. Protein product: CASRDRHYGYTF.

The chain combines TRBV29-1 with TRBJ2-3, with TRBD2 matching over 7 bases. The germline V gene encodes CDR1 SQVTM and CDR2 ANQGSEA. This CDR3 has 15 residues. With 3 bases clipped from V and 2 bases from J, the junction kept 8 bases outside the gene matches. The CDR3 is CSVDVAGVPTDTQYF. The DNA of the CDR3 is TGCAGCGTTGACGTGGCGGGGGTTCCCACAGATACGCAGTATTTT.

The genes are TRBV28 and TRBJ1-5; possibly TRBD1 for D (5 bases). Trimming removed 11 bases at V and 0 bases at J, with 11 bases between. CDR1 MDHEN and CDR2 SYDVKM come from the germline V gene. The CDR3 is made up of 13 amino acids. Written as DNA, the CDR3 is TGTGCCTCTGCGACAGATAGCAATCAGCCCCAGCATTTT. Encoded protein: CASATDSNQPQHF.

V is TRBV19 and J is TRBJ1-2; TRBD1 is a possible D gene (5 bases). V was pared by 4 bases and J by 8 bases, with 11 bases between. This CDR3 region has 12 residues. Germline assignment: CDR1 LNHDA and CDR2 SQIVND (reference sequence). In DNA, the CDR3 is TGTGCCAGTAGTACCAGGGATCGGGGCTACACCTTC. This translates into CASSTRDRGYTF.

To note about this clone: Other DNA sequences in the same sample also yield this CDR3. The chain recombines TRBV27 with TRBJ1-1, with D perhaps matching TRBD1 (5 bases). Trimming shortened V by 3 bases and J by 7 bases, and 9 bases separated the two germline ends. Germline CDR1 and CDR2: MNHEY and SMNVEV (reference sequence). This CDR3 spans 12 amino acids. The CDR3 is CASSLSGGEAFF. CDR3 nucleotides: TGTGCCAGCAGTTTGAGCGGGGGTGAAGCTTTCTTT.

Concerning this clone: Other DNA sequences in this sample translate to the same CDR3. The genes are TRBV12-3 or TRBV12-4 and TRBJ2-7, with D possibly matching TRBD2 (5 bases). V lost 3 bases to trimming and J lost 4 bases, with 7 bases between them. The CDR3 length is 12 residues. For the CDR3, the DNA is TGTGCCAGCAGTTTTCGGGGATACGAGCAGTACTTC. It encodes CASSFRGYEQYF.

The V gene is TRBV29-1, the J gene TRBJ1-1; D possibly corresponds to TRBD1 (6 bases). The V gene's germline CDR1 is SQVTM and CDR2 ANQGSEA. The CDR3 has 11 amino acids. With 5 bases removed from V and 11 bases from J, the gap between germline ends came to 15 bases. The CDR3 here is CSVKQGTGAFF. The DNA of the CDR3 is TGCAGCGTTAAGCAGGGAACAGGGGCTTTCTTT.

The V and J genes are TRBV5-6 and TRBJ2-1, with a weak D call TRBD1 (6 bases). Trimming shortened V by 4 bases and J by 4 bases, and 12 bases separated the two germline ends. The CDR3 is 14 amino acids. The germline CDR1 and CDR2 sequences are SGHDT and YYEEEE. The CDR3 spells CASSLWTVYNEQFF. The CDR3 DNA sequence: TGTGCCAGCAGCCTGTGGACAGTATACAATGAGCAGTTCTTC. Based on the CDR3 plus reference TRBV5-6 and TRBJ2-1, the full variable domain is DAGVTQSPTHLIKTRGQQVTLRCSPKSGHDTVSWYQQALGQGPQFIFQYYEEEERQRGNFPDRFSGHQFPNYSSELNVNALLLGDSALYLCASSLWTVYNEQFFGPGTRLTVL.

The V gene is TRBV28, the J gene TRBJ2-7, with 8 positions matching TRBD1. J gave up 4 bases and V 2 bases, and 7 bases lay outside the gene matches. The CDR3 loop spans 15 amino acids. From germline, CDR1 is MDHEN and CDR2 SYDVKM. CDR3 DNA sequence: TGTGCCAGCAGTTTAACCGGGACAGGAGCTTACGAGCAGTACTTC. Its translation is CASSLTGTGAYEQYF.

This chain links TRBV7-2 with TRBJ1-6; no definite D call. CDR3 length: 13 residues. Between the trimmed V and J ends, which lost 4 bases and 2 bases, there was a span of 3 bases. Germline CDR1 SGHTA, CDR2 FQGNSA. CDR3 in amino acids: CASSSAYNSPLHF. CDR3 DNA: TGTGCCAGCAGCTCGGCCTATAATTCACCCCTCCACTTT.